The 10 T cell receptor beta chains presented below share a single source sample, sequenced in a study of blood T cell repertoires in COVID-19. This table comes from immunoSEQ multiplex PCR, and its TCRdb copy is limited to in-frame clones, with some not included. The data contain about 210,000 clones, almost 85% of them singletons. The sample taken for sequencing was peripheral blood. The receptors derive from a woman aged 45-65 years with active or convalescent COVID-19.

J is TRBJ1-1 and V is TRBV5-1; D may be TRBD1 (6 bases). The CDR3 loop spans 15 amino acids. V was clipped by 4 bases and J by 1 base, with 14 bases between them. Germline V gene lookup returns CDR1 SGHRS and CDR2 YFSETQ. The CDR3 is CASSLVLGANTEAFF. As DNA, the CDR3 is TGCGCCAGCAGCCTGGTGCTGGGGGCGAACACTGAAGCTTTCTTT. The variable domain in full, with the rest retrieved from reference TRBV5-1 and TRBJ1-1, is KAGVTQTPRYLIKTRGQQVTLSCSPISGHRSVSWYQQTPGQGLQFLFEYFSETQRNKGNFPGRFSGRQFSNSRSEMNVSTLELGDSALYLCASSLVLGANTEAFFGQGTRLTVV.

The chain couples TRBV5-1 to TRBJ2-5; 8 positions agree with TRBD2. In germline, CDR1 is SGHRS, CDR2 YFSETQ. The CDR3 consists of 15 residues. J was trimmed by 5 bases and V by 3 bases; bases with no gene match: 9. Here the CDR3 DNA reads TGCGCCAGCAGCTCGACGGGTAGCGGGAAGGAGACCCAGTACTTC. Protein sequence: CASSSTGSGKETQYF.

This chain joins TRBV11-2 and TRBJ1-1; no firm D call. Trimming pared 3 bases from V and 10 bases from J, leaving 12 bases between. The CDR3 totals 12 residues. Germline CDR1 SGHAT, CDR2 FQNNGV. CDR3 nucleotides: TGTGCCAGCAGCTTGGGCACCGGGGTAGCTTTCTTT. Translated: CASSLGTGVAFF. The variable domain in full, with the rest retrieved from reference TRBV11-2 and TRBJ1-1, is EAGVAQSPRYKIIEKRQSVAFWCNPISGHATLYWYQQILGQGPKLLIQFQNNGVVDDSQLPKDRFSAERLKGVDSTLKIQPAKLEDSAVYLCASSLGTGVAFFGQGTRLTVV.

The table lists this clone with a count of one. V and J are TRBV5-6 and TRBJ1-5; D perhaps matches TRBD1 (6 bases). Trimming pared 4 bases from V and 6 bases from J, leaving 23 bases between. CDR1 is SGHDT, CDR2 YYEEEE, per germline. This CDR3 is 17 amino acids long. The CDR3 DNA sequence: TGTGCCAGCAGCCACTCCGGGGGGCGTGGGTCGGTTCAGCCCCAGCATTTT. Protein product: CASSHSGGRGSVQPQHF. The full variable domain, its missing parts supplied by reference TRBV5-6 and TRBJ1-5, is DAGVTQSPTHLIKTRGQQVTLRCSPKSGHDTVSWYQQALGQGPQFIFQYYEEEERQRGNFPDRFSGHQFPNYSSELNVNALLLGDSALYLCASSHSGGRGSVQPQHFGDGTRLSIL.

The chain uses TRBV5-1 and TRBJ1-2; a weak D match, TRBD1 (5 bases). The CDR3 is 13 amino acids. Germline values: CDR1 SGHRS, CDR2 YFSETQ. V lost 4 bases to trimming and J lost 5 bases, with 12 bases between them. In DNA, the CDR3 is TGCGCCAGCAGCGCGGCGACAGCGTATGGCTACACCTTC. Amino acids: CASSAATAYGYTF.

The chain has TRBV2 and TRBJ2-7; tentative D call: TRBD1 (5 bases). Germline CDR1 reads SNHLY; CDR2 reads FYNNEI. The CDR3 extends over 14 amino acids. The germline V and J ends were trimmed by 8 bases and 2 bases, with 16 bases remaining between them. The CDR3 region is CASGERGRTYEQYF. DNA of the CDR3: TGTGCCAGCGGGGAAAGGGGTAGGACCTACGAGCAGTACTTC.

The gene calls are TRBV7-2 and TRBJ2-4; perhaps TRBD2 as D (6 bases). Between the trimmed V and J ends, which lost 5 bases and 0 bases, there was a span of 11 bases. The CDR3 loop spans 15 amino acids. Germline V lookup: CDR1 SGHTA, CDR2 FQGNSA. The CDR3: CASSEEGLAKNIQYF. The DNA for the CDR3 is TGTGCCAGCAGCGAGGAGGGGCTAGCCAAAAACATTCAGTACTTC.

The chain combines TRBV7-6 with TRBJ2-2; 7 bases align to TRBD2. The junction had 9 bases not matched to a gene; V was cut back by 1 base and J by 4 bases. The length of the CDR3 is 17 residues. CDR1 SGHVS and CDR2 FNYEAQ come from the germline V gene. The CDR3 reads CASSLVVPGGVTGELFF. In DNA, the CDR3 is TGTGCCAGCAGCTTAGTCGTCCCGGGGGGAGTCACCGGGGAGCTGTTTTTT.

The chain has TRBV28 and TRBJ1-5, with D perhaps TRBD1 (5 bases). This CDR3 region has 13 residues. The V end lost 8 bases, the J end lost 5 bases, and 13 bases lay between the germline ends. Looked up from germline, CDR1 is MDHEN and CDR2 is SYDVKM. The CDR3 bases are TGTGCCAGCGGGCTAACAGGAGATCAGCCCCAGCATTTT. It translates to CASGLTGDQPQHF.

The chain joins TRBV19 to TRBJ1-1, with D maybe TRBD1 (5 bases). CDR1 is LNHDA and CDR2 is SQIVND in the germline V gene (reference sequence). Trimming took off 9 bases at V and 3 bases at J, with 17 bases between the two ends. The CDR3 sequence is 14 residues long. This CDR3 is CASQGTVVYTEAFF. DNA of the CDR3: TGTGCCAGCCAGGGTACGGTGGTGTACACTGAAGCTTTCTTT.